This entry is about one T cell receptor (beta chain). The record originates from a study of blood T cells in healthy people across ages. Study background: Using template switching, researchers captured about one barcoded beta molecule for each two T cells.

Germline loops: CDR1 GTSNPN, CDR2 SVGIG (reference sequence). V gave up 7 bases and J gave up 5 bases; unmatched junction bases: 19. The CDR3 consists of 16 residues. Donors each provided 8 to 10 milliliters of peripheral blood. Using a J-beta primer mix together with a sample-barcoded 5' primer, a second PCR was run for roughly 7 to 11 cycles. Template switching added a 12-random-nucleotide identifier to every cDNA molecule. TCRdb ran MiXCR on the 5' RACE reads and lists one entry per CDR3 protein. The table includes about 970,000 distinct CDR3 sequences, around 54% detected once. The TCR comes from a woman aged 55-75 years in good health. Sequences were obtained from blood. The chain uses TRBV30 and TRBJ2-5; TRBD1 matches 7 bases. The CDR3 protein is CASTVFRDSLGETQYF. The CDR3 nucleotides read TGTGCCTCCACAGTCTTCCGGGACAGCCTAGGGGAGACCCAGTACTTC.